Shown below are 27 T cell receptor beta chains from a single sample sequenced in a study of T-cell memory formation after mild COVID-19. TCRdb used MiXCR to reprocess the 5' RACE reads, holding one entry per CDR3 protein. The data show about 560,000 distinct CDR3 sequences, roughly 17% seen once. Material: PBMCs or a T cell subset sorted from them (not recorded which). The receptors derive from an adult woman who had mild COVID-19 (a few samples of this study predate the infection). Cell type and time point are not known.

This clonotype was picked up a small number of times. The chain is built from TRBV2 and TRBJ2-7, with D unclear. Between the trimmed V and J ends, which lost 1 base and 4 bases, there was a span of 11 bases. The CDR3 consists of 14 residues. Germline V CDR1 and CDR2: SNHLY, FYNNEI. In DNA form, the CDR3 reads TGTGCCAGCAGTGAAGGGAAGCAGACTTACGAGCAGTACTTC. It translates to CASSEGKQTYEQYF.

This clonotype was counted many times. The CDR3 reads CATSDEDKNTDTQYF. CDR3 nucleotides: TGTGCCACCAGTGATGAGGACAAAAACACAGATACGCAGTATTTT. The chain employs TRBV24-1 and TRBJ2-3, with a weak D call TRBD1 (5 bases). V gave up 3 bases and J gave up 2 bases, with 11 bases separating them. Germline loops: CDR1 KGHDR, CDR2 SFDVKD. CDR3 length: 15 residues.

This clonotype was observed a handful of times. The J gene is TRBJ2-5, the V gene TRBV5-1, with 11 bases fitting TRBD2. Per the germline V gene, CDR1 is SGHRS and CDR2 is YFSETQ. After removal of 1 base from V and 1 base from J, the junction contained 3 bases not matched to a gene. This CDR3 has 16 amino acids. The chain's CDR3 is CASSLPSGGFQETQYF. CDR3 DNA sequence: TGCGCCAGCAGCTTGCCTAGCGGGGGGTTCCAAGAGACCCAGTACTTC. Full variable domain (outside the CDR3, taken from reference TRBV5-1 and TRBJ2-5): KAGVTQTPRYLIKTRGQQVTLSCSPISGHRSVSWYQQTPGQGLQFLFEYFSETQRNKGNFPGRFSGRQFSNSRSEMNVSTLELGDSALYLCASSLPSGGFQETQYFGPGTRLLVL.

This clonotype has just a few counts. V and J are TRBV7-9 and TRBJ2-7, with 9 bases lining up with TRBD1. Losses at the gene ends were 1 base for V and 6 bases for J; bases not matched to a gene: 7. The CDR3 covers 15 residues. From germline, CDR1 is SEHNR and CDR2 FQNEAQ (reference sequence). Here the CDR3 reads CASSLGGQGTREQYF. In nucleotides, the CDR3 is TGTGCCAGCAGCTTAGGGGGACAGGGAACCCGCGAGCAGTACTTC.

In this sample, this clonotype turned up a few times. J is TRBJ2-1 and V is TRBV20-1; TRBD1 is a possible D gene (5 bases). The V end was cut by 4 bases, the J end by 3 bases, with 7 bases between. Germline V gene lookup returns CDR1 DFQATT and CDR2 SNEGSKA (reference sequence). The length of the CDR3 is 12 residues. The CDR3 sequence is CSATGFYNEQFF. CDR3 nucleotides: TGCAGTGCTACAGGGTTCTACAATGAGCAGTTCTTC.

This clonotype appeared many times. The rearrangement uses TRBV29-1 and TRBJ2-3; 15 nucleotides agree with TRBD2. Germline V gene sequence: CDR1 SQVTM, CDR2 ANQGSEA. The CDR3 spans 16 residues. J was trimmed by 2 bases and V by 7 bases; bases with no gene match: 7. The CDR3 DNA follows: TGCAGCGCCGAAGGGACTAGCGGGAGGTCCACAGATACGCAGTATTTT. It yields the protein CSAEGTSGRSTDTQYF.

The J gene is TRBJ2-5, the V gene TRBV24-1; D possibly corresponds to TRBD2 (6 bases). Deletions cut 4 bases from V and 4 bases from J, with 21 bases between. CDR1 KGHDR and CDR2 SFDVKD come from the germline V gene. CDR3 length: 17 residues. This CDR3 reads CATSDPSGREGRETQYF. In DNA, the CDR3 is TGTGCCACCAGTGACCCTTCAGGGCGGGAAGGGAGAGAGACCCAGTACTTC.

This clonotype was counted ten times or more. The V gene is TRBV24-1, the J gene TRBJ2-2; maybe TRBD1 (7 bases). V was trimmed by 5 bases and J by 3 bases, leaving 12 bases between them. The germline CDR1 and CDR2 sequences are KGHDR and SFDVKD. The CDR3 totals 15 residues. The CDR3 here is CATSGPRGDTGELFF. The CDR3 nucleotides read TGTGCCACCAGTGGGCCCAGGGGGGACACCGGGGAGCTGTTTTTT.

This clonotype was observed a handful of times. The rearrangement uses TRBV7-3 and TRBJ2-5, with a possible D match to TRBD2 (5 bases). Germline CDR1 reads SGHTA; CDR2 reads FQGTGA. V lost 2 bases to trimming and J lost 5 bases, with 15 bases between them. The CDR3 consists of 15 residues. CDR3 protein: CASSLYSGPGETQYF. CDR3 nucleotide sequence: TGTGCCAGCAGCTTATATTCCGGGCCGGGGGAGACCCAGTACTTC.

This clonotype appeared many times. V gene TRBV15 combines with J gene TRBJ2-7; tentative D call: TRBD1 (6 bases). Germline V gene lookup returns CDR1 LNHNV and CDR2 YYDKDF (reference sequence). The V end was cut by 0 bases, the J end by 7 bases, with 13 bases between. This CDR3 is 14 amino acids long. The CDR3 protein is CATSRDRGFGEQYF. CDR3 DNA: TGTGCCACCAGCAGAGATAGGGGGTTCGGGGAGCAGTACTTC. The full variable domain, rest sourced from reference TRBV15 and TRBJ2-7, is DAMVIQNPRYQVTQFGKPVTLSCSQTLNHNVMYWYQQKSSQAPKLLFHYYDKDFNNEADTPDNFQSRRPNTSFCFLDIRSPGLGDTAMYLCATSRDRGFGEQYFGPGTRLTVT.

V and J are TRBV28 and TRBJ2-3; D is uncertain. Germline V CDR1 and CDR2: MDHEN, SYDVKM. This CDR3 is built from 15 residues. V was trimmed by 5 bases and J by 6 bases, leaving 18 bases between them. Here the CDR3 reads CASSPPPRPLDTQYF. In DNA form, the CDR3 reads TGTGCCAGCAGTCCCCCCCCGCGGCCGTTGGATACGCAGTATTTT.

This clonotype occurred a few times. The chain couples TRBV20-1 to TRBJ1-4; D remains ambiguous. Germline V gives CDR1 DFQATT, CDR2 SNEGSKA (reference sequence). This CDR3 comprises 14 residues. V gave up 6 bases and J gave up 7 bases, with 18 bases separating them. DNA of the CDR3: TGCAGTGCCCAGGACGGAAATAATGTTGAAAAACTGTTTTTT. Amino acids: CSAQDGNNVEKLFF.

This clonotype was recorded a few times. The V call is TRBV5-1, the J call TRBJ1-2, with D unclear. Trimming cost V 5 bases and J 2 bases, with 4 bases left between them. The CDR3 contains 11 residues. The germline V gene has CDR1 SGHRS and CDR2 YFSETQ. The CDR3 region is CASRENYGYTF. For the CDR3, the DNA is TGCGCCAGCAGAGAGAACTATGGCTACACCTTC.

The V call is TRBV5-1, the J call TRBJ2-7, with D perhaps matching TRBD2 (7 bases). The length of the CDR3 is 14 residues. Germline values: CDR1 SGHRS, CDR2 YFSETQ. Trimming pared 4 bases from V and 6 bases from J, leaving 17 bases between. The chain's CDR3 is CASSPRGTLSEQYF. The DNA of the CDR3 is TGCGCCAGCAGCCCGCGGGGGACACTAAGCGAGCAGTACTTC.

This clonotype was found a few times. The chain employs TRBV4-3 and TRBJ2-1; maybe TRBD2 (5 bases). Germline assignment: CDR1 LGHNA and CDR2 YSLEER. The ends were cut back, 0 bases at V and 13 bases at J, with 13 bases in the middle. CDR3 length: 13 amino acids. The DNA of the CDR3 is TGCGCCAGCAGCCAAGATGTGACTACCGATCAGTTCTTC. Amino acid sequence: CASSQDVTTDQFF.

The table lists this clonotype with many counts. V and J are TRBV9 and TRBJ2-7; TRBD1 is a possible D gene (6 bases). This CDR3 has 15 residues. In germline, CDR1 is SGDLS, CDR2 YYNGEE. Trimming took off 3 bases at V and 2 bases at J, with 15 bases between the two ends. CDR3 nucleotides: TGTGCCAGCAGCGCCTTGCCGGGACATACCTACGAGCAGTACTTC. Its protein product is CASSALPGHTYEQYF.

The chain is built from TRBV5-1 and TRBJ2-7; D possibly matches TRBD1 or TRBD2 (5 bases each). The CDR3 has 16 residues. V was trimmed by 0 bases and J by 2 bases, leaving 15 bases between them. CDR1 is SGHRS and CDR2 is YFSETQ in the germline V gene. CDR3 DNA: TGCGCCAGCAGCTTGGCTCAGGGTGAGGGAACCTACGAGCAGTACTTC. Encoded protein: CASSLAQGEGTYEQYF.

The chain joins TRBV5-4 to TRBJ1-5, with D uncertain. Germline loops: CDR1 SGHNT, CDR2 YYREEE (reference sequence). CDR3 size: 14 residues. The V end was cut by 4 bases, the J end by 3 bases, with 11 bases between. CDR3 sequence (DNA): TGTGCCAGCAGCCCCGGGCTGACCAATCAGCCCCAGCATTTT. This encodes CASSPGLTNQPQHF.

This clonotype has just a few counts. The chain couples TRBV29-1 to TRBJ2-1; D possibly corresponds to TRBD1 (6 bases). Germline assignment: CDR1 SQVTM and CDR2 ANQGSEA. This CDR3 comprises 14 residues. The ends were cut back, 2 bases at V and 8 bases at J, with 16 bases in the middle. CDR3 DNA: TGCAGCGTTGAATTTCCAGGGGCCTGGCATGAGCAGTTCTTC. As protein: CSVEFPGAWHEQFF.

The chain recombines TRBV7-9 with TRBJ1-2; D is ambiguous. Deletions cut 3 bases from V and 4 bases from J, with 9 bases between. Germline V CDR1 and CDR2: SEHNR, FQNEAQ (reference sequence). This CDR3 is built from 13 residues. The CDR3 loop is CASSFAPGYGYTF. The DNA for the CDR3 is TGTGCCAGCAGCTTCGCCCCTGGCTATGGCTACACCTTC.

The V gene is TRBV24-1, the J gene TRBJ2-7; D is ambiguous. The CDR3 covers 13 residues. Germline lookup yields CDR1 KGHDR and CDR2 SFDVKD. V lost 2 bases and J 10 bases, leaving 14 bases between the germline ends. The CDR3 protein is CATSDSLYDGQYF. CDR3 nucleotides: TGTGCCACCAGTGATTCCCTCTACGACGGTCAGTACTTC.

This clonotype occurred a few times. The chain recombines TRBV20-1 with TRBJ1-1; weak D call: TRBD1 (5 bases). The germline V and J ends were trimmed by 6 bases and 3 bases, with 11 bases remaining between them. Germline CDR1 and CDR2: DFQATT and SNEGSKA (reference sequence). This CDR3 is built from 12 residues. The CDR3 bases are TGCAGTGCCCCGCGAGGGGACACTGAAGCTTTCTTT. Residues: CSAPRGDTEAFF.

The gene calls are TRBV3-1 and TRBJ2-7; TRBD2 matches 10 bases. V lost 4 bases to trimming and J lost 2 bases; unmatched junction nucleotides: 5. The germline gives CDR1 LGHDT, CDR2 YNNKEL (reference sequence). The CDR3 has 15 residues. The CDR3 protein is CASSRGLALTYEQYF. The CDR3 DNA reads as TGTGCCAGCAGCCGGGGACTAGCGTTAACCTACGAGCAGTACTTC.

This clonotype was seen many times. V usage is TRBV12-3 or TRBV12-4 and J usage is TRBJ1-2, with D tentatively TRBD1 (5 bases). V lost 7 bases, J lost 8 bases, and 20 bases lay in between. This CDR3 is 14 amino acids long. The CDR3 DNA reads TGTGCCAGCAACATAGGACAACGCGTTGGGGGCTACACCTTC. This codes for CASNIGQRVGGYTF.

The chain couples TRBV4-1 to TRBJ2-5; D possibly corresponds to TRBD2 (5 bases). The CDR3 extends over 20 amino acids. V was pared by 0 bases and J by 3 bases, with 26 bases between. Germline CDR1 reads MGHRA; CDR2 reads YSYEKL. The CDR3 sequence is CASSQEGFVKGRRQEETQYF. Here the CDR3 DNA reads TGCGCCAGCAGCCAAGAAGGGTTCGTCAAGGGTAGGAGGCAGGAAGAGACCCAGTACTTC.

This clonotype has just a few counts. J is TRBJ1-2 and V is TRBV6-5; weak D call: TRBD1 (5 bases). The CDR3 runs to 11 residues. The germline gives CDR1 MNHEY, CDR2 SVGAGI. Between the trimmed V and J ends, which lost 2 bases and 8 bases, there was a span of 6 bases. The CDR3 sequence is CASSYQGGYTF. The CDR3 DNA reads as TGTGCCAGCAGTTACCAGGGAGGCTACACCTTC.

In this sample, this clonotype turned up a few times. V gene TRBV11-2 combines with J gene TRBJ1-5, with D unresolved. The CDR3 covers 15 residues. The germline gives CDR1 SGHAT, CDR2 FQNNGV. V was clipped by 2 bases and J by 7 bases, with 15 bases between them. The CDR3 DNA is TGTGCCAGCAGCTTAACAGAAGGGATGGGACAGCCCCAGCATTTT. It codes for CASSLTEGMGQPQHF. Variable domain in full (rest from reference TRBV11-2 and TRBJ1-5): EAGVAQSPRYKIIEKRQSVAFWCNPISGHATLYWYQQILGQGPKLLIQFQNNGVVDDSQLPKDRFSAERLKGVDSTLKIQPAKLEDSAVYLCASSLTEGMGQPQHFGDGTRLSIL.